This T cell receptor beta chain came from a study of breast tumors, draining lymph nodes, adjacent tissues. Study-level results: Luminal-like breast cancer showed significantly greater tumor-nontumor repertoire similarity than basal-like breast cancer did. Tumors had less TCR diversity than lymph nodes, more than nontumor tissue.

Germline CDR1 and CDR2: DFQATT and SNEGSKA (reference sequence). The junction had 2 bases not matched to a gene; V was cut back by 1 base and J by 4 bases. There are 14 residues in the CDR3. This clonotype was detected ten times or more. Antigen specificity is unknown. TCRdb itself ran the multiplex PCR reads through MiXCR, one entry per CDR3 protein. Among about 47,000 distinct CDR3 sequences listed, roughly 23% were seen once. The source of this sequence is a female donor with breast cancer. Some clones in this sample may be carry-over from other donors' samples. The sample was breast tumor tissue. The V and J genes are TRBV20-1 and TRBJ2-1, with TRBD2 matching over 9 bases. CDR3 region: CSARGTSVYNEQFF. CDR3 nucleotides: TGCAGTGCTAGAGGGACTAGCGTATACAATGAGCAGTTCTTC.